These 23 T cell receptor beta chains were all obtained from the same sample, sequenced in a study of T-cell reconstitution after alpha-beta-depleted transplantation in children. Molecular barcoding with unique molecular identifiers was used for the TCRbeta library. TCRdb re-analysed the PCR reads in MiXCR, keeping a single row per CDR3 protein. The sample comprises about 540,000 distinct CDR3 sequences, roughly 18% of which are singletons, and around 3.3% rests with the top ten. The specimen comprised PBMCs from the stem cell graft donor, sampled from the stem cell graft. The receptors here all came from a human donor who donated a stem cell graft to a child with acute lymphoblastic leukemia.

The V call is TRBV7-9, the J call TRBJ2-5; the D is unclear. Trimming removed 5 bases from V and 2 bases from J, with 12 bases in between. Germline lookup yields CDR1 SEHNR and CDR2 FQNEAQ (reference sequence). The CDR3 extends over 14 amino acids. The CDR3 sequence is CASSLTTLQETQYF. The DNA for the CDR3 is TGTGCCAGCAGCCTAACGACGTTACAAGAGACCCAGTACTTC.

This clonotype was detected a few times. J is TRBJ2-6 and V is TRBV5-6; D not resolved. Trimming removed 2 bases from V and 1 base from J, with 4 bases in between. Germline loops: CDR1 SGHDT, CDR2 YYEEEE. The CDR3 contains 14 residues. The CDR3 sequence is CASSFRSGANVLTF. In nucleotides, the CDR3 is TGTGCCAGCAGCTTCAGGTCTGGGGCCAACGTCCTGACTTTC.

This clonotype has at least ten counts. The chain combines TRBV7-8 with TRBJ2-1; D is unresolved. V was shortened by 6 bases and J by 0 bases, with 12 bases between the two germline ends. The germline V gene encodes CDR1 SGHVS and CDR2 FQNEAQ. This CDR3 region has 15 residues. CDR3 residues: CASRVERSSYNEQFF. DNA of the CDR3: TGTGCCAGCAGAGTAGAACGGAGCTCCTACAATGAGCAGTTCTTC.

This clonotype has only a few counts. CDR3 DNA sequence: TGTGCCAGCAGCTTAAAACCGGGACAGGGAATCTCCGGGGAGCTGTTTTTT. It codes for CASSLKPGQGISGELFF. The chain carries TRBV7-9 and TRBJ2-2; 9 bases map to TRBD1. Germline CDR1 is SEHNR and CDR2 is FQNEAQ (reference sequence). Trimming at V came to 2 bases and at J to 6 bases, leaving 10 bases not matched to a gene. This CDR3 spans 17 amino acids. The full variable domain, rest sourced from reference TRBV7-9 and TRBJ2-2, is DTGVSQNPRHKITKRGQNVTFRCDPISEHNRLYWYRQTLGQGPEFLTYFQNEAQLEKSRLLSDRFSAERPKGSFSTLEIQRTEQGDSAMYLCASSLKPGQGISGELFFGEGSRLTVL.

The chain employs TRBV5-1 and TRBJ2-3, with D unclear. This CDR3 has 14 amino acids. In germline, CDR1 is SGHRS, CDR2 YFSETQ. V was cut by 6 bases and J by 2 bases, with 13 bases left in between. CDR3 amino acids: CASTLAGSTDTQYF. For the CDR3, the DNA is TGCGCCAGCACCCTGGCAGGCTCCACAGATACGCAGTATTTT.

This clonotype was seen a few times. V is TRBV15 and J is TRBJ2-2; TRBD1 might be the D (5 bases). CDR3 length: 14 amino acids. With 1 base removed from V and 6 bases from J, the gap between germline ends came to 9 bases. Germline V gene sequence: CDR1 LNHNV, CDR2 YYDKDF (reference sequence). CDR3 DNA: TGTGCCACCAGCAGAGCAGGGCCCGCCGGGGAGCTGTTTTTT. Residues: CATSRAGPAGELFF.

This chain uses TRBV4-1 with TRBJ2-3; tentative D call: TRBD2 (6 bases). Germline CDR1 and CDR2: MGHRA and YSYEKL. Trimming cost V 2 bases and J 0 bases, with 12 bases left between them. CDR3 size: 16 residues. The CDR3 DNA is TGCGCCAGCAGCCAACCAGCCCGGGGGAGCACAGATACGCAGTATTTT. This sequence encodes CASSQPARGSTDTQYF.

The chain is built from TRBV7-2 and TRBJ2-7, with D possibly TRBD1 on 6 matching bases. V was clipped by 3 bases and J by 2 bases, with 11 bases between them. The length of the CDR3 is 14 residues. Germline-derived CDR1 and CDR2 are SGHTA and FQGNSA. The CDR3 DNA reads as TGTGCCAGCAGCTTTACAGGGTTGACCTACGAGCAGTACTTC. Its translation: CASSFTGLTYEQYF.

This clonotype was recorded once. The rearrangement uses TRBV6-1 and TRBJ1-5; TRBD1 matches at 8 bases. V lost 6 bases and J lost 8; bases outside the gene matches: 6. Germline-derived CDR1 and CDR2 are MNHNS and SASEGT. The CDR3 extends over 13 amino acids. The CDR3 sequence is CASRQGAWKPQHF. In DNA, the CDR3 is TGTGCCAGCAGGCAGGGGGCTTGGAAGCCCCAGCATTTT.

This clonotype showed up just a few times. The chain employs TRBV12-3 or TRBV12-4 and TRBJ2-4; 12 positions agree with TRBD2. The CDR3 loop spans 16 amino acids. V shed 6 bases, J shed 8 bases, and the junction held 11 bases outside the gene matches. In DNA, the CDR3 is TGTGCCAGCAGATCTAGCGGGAGGGCCGGGGTGCACATTCAGTACTTC. Residues: CASRSSGRAGVHIQYF.

J is TRBJ2-7 and V is TRBV20-1; 11 nucleotides line up with TRBD2. With V trimmed by 5 bases and J by 0 bases, 18 bases remained unmatched. The CDR3 runs to 19 residues. CDR1 DFQATT and CDR2 SNEGSKA come from the germline V gene (reference sequence). In DNA form, the CDR3 reads TGCAGTGCTCGCCTTTTACGCCCGGGACTAGCGGTTAACTCCTACGAGCAGTACTTC. It translates to CSARLLRPGLAVNSYEQYF.

The V and J genes are TRBV5-1 and TRBJ2-7, with D unclear. Germline V CDR1 and CDR2: SGHRS, YFSETQ. The CDR3 is made up of 16 amino acids. V lost 1 base and J lost 5, with 19 bases in between. As DNA, the CDR3 is TGCGCCAGCAGCTTGTGGTTTGGACCCAGAGCACACGAGCAGTACTTC. Its protein product is CASSLWFGPRAHEQYF.

This clonotype occurred a few times. The chain has TRBV7-9 and TRBJ2-1, with a tentative D call TRBD2 (5 bases). Deletions cut 5 bases from V and 0 bases from J, with 14 bases between. The CDR3 is made up of 16 amino acids. CDR1 and CDR2 (germline): SEHNR, FQNEAQ (reference sequence). The CDR3 is CASSRERKSSYNEQFF. CDR3 coding DNA: TGTGCCAGCAGCCGAGAGCGGAAGAGCTCCTACAATGAGCAGTTCTTC.

This clonotype was counted a few times. The CDR3 reads CASTSPSGTTEAFF. CDR3 nucleotide sequence: TGTGCCAGCACCTCCCCATCTGGGACGACTGAAGCTTTCTTT. V and J are TRBV11-2 and TRBJ1-1; D is perhaps TRBD1 (5 bases). The germline CDR1 and CDR2 sequences are SGHAT and FQNNGV. CDR3 length equals 14 residues. V was clipped by 7 bases and J by 5 bases, with 17 bases between them.

There are a few counts of this clonotype. This sequence joins TRBV20-1 and TRBJ2-1; D may be TRBD2 (5 bases). The germline CDR1 and CDR2 sequences are DFQATT and SNEGSKA (reference sequence). V was shortened by 4 bases and J by 0 bases, with 10 bases between the two germline ends. The CDR3 covers 14 residues. CDR3 in amino acids: CSATSDFSYNEQFF. The CDR3 DNA follows: TGCAGTGCTACCTCGGACTTCTCCTACAATGAGCAGTTCTTC.

This clonotype was observed a handful of times. This chain connects TRBV3-1 to TRBJ2-1; TRBD2 aligns across 7 bases. Trimming took 3 bases from V and 9 from J; bases not matched to a gene: 11. Per germline, CDR1 LGHDT and CDR2 YNNKEL (reference sequence). The CDR3 sequence is 15 residues long. The CDR3 is CASSHLLAVPVEQFF. Written as DNA, the CDR3 is TGTGCCAGCAGCCACCTTCTAGCGGTTCCGGTTGAGCAGTTCTTC.

A few counts support this clonotype. The genes are TRBV27 and TRBJ1-3; 7 nucleotides line up with TRBD1. This CDR3 is built from 16 residues. V trimming: 11 bases; J trimming: 8 bases; junction bases outside the gene matches: 21. CDR1 and CDR2 from the germline V gene are MNHEY and SMNVEV (reference sequence). The CDR3 is CAGIERGGKMEYTIYF. CDR3 DNA: TGTGCCGGCATAGAAAGAGGGGGCAAGATGGAATACACCATATATTTT.

This clonotype occurred a few times. The rearrangement uses TRBV5-1 and TRBJ1-1; D may be TRBD1 (6 bases). V was pared by 4 bases and J by 3 bases, with 13 bases between. The germline V gene has CDR1 SGHRS and CDR2 YFSETQ. The CDR3 length is 14 residues. CDR3 sequence reads: CASSTQGWDTEAFF. The CDR3 DNA reads TGCGCCAGCAGCACCCAGGGGTGGGACACTGAAGCTTTCTTT. Full variable domain (rest looked up from reference TRBV5-1 and TRBJ1-1): KAGVTQTPRYLIKTRGQQVTLSCSPISGHRSVSWYQQTPGQGLQFLFEYFSETQRNKGNFPGRFSGRQFSNSRSEMNVSTLELGDSALYLCASSTQGWDTEAFFGQGTRLTVV.

This clonotype was found once. The chain carries TRBV18 and TRBJ2-1; 8 bases line up with TRBD1. Looked up from germline, CDR1 is KGHSH and CDR2 is LQKENI. This CDR3 is built from 17 residues. V lost 0 bases to trimming and J lost 4 bases; unmatched junction nucleotides: 8. The CDR3 region has the DNA TGTGCCAGCTCACCACCTCCGGACAGGGTGGGTTACAATGAGCAGTTCTTC. Its protein is CASSPPPDRVGYNEQFF.

There are a few counts of this clonotype. The chain carries TRBV5-6 and TRBJ1-1; D is ambiguous. The CDR3 length is 13 residues. From germline, CDR1 is SGHDT and CDR2 YYEEEE. Trimming pared 2 bases from V and 4 bases from J, leaving 9 bases between. CDR3 protein: CASSFGLGTEAFF. The CDR3 nucleotides are TGTGCCAGCAGCTTTGGCCTGGGCACTGAAGCTTTCTTT.

This rearrangement joins TRBV19 to TRBJ1-2; possibly TRBD1 for D (6 bases). V was shortened by 5 bases and J by 7 bases, with 14 bases between the two germline ends. This CDR3 has 13 residues. Germline values: CDR1 LNHDA, CDR2 SQIVND (reference sequence). The CDR3 reads CASSWAGEFGYTF. The CDR3 DNA follows: TGTGCCAGTAGTTGGGCAGGGGAATTTGGCTACACCTTC.

V and J are TRBV9 and TRBJ1-2; 8 bases match TRBD1. Germline CDR1 reads SGDLS; CDR2 reads YYNGEE. This CDR3 has 12 amino acids. The V segment lost 3 bases and the J segment 8 bases; nucleotides outside the gene matches: 3. The CDR3 nucleotides read TGTGCCAGCAGCGCAGGGGGCCTAGGCTACACCTTC. Translation gives CASSAGGLGYTF.

As regards this clonotype: A read error may be the cause here, since a much bigger clone is one base away. The rearrangement uses TRBV2 and TRBJ2-7; D unresolved. V lost 6 bases to trimming and J lost 3 bases, with 6 bases between them. The germline CDR1 and CDR2 sequences are SNHLY and FYNNEI. CDR3 size: 11 residues. The chain's CDR3 is CASRHSYEQYF. The DNA for the CDR3 is TGTGCCAGCAGGCACAGCTACGAGCAGTACTTC.